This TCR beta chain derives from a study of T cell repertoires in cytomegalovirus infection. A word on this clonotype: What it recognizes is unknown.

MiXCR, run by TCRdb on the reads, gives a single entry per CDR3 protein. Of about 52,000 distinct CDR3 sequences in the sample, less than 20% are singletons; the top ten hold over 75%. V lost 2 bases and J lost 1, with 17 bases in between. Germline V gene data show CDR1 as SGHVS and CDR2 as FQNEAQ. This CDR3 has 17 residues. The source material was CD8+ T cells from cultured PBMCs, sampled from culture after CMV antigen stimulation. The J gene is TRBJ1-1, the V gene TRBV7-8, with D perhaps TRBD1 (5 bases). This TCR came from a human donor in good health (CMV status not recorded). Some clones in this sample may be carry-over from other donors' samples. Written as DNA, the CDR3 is TGTGCCAGCAGCTTAACCCGAGAGGGACCTTCGAACACTGAAGCTTTCTTT. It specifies CASSLTREGPSNTEAFF.